Listed below are T cell receptor beta chains from one sample, sequenced in a study of blood T cell repertoires in COVID-19. The table came from immunoSEQ multiplex PCR; TCRdb's copy has only in-frame clones and leaves some out. The sample has more than 90,000 clones, about 83% seen once; the top ten hold about 18%. Sequencing was done on a sample of peripheral blood. All receptors derive from a woman in her fifties or sixties with COVID-19, enrolled during active disease. Both conserved end residues are part of each CDR3. Each record gives: V gene, D gene, clone size, J gene, CDR3 protein, CDR3 DNA. A D gene is named only where the DNA matches it firmly. Clone size is shown for a subset of rows, as once, few, many or a class of expanded clone.

TRBV27	-	-	TRBJ1-2	CASRAPGVYGYTF	TGTGCCAGCAGAGCCCCCGGGGTATATGGCTACACCTTC
TRBV5-1	-	-	TRBJ2-3	CASTETSPSTDTQYF	TGCGCCAGCACCGAAACTAGTCCCAGCACAGATACGCAGTATTTT
TRBV4-3	TRBD2	-	TRBJ2-5	CASSQDGISGAETQYF	TGCGCCAGCAGCCAAGATGGAATTAGCGGGGCAGAGACCCAGTACTTC
TRBV25-1	TRBD1	once	TRBJ1-6	CASSGTGNSPLHF	TGTGCCAGCAGCGGGACAGGGAATTCACCCCTCCACTTT
TRBV11-3	TRBD1	-	TRBJ1-1	CASSVGTGSSEAFF	TGTGCCAGCAGCGTAGGGACAGGGAGCTCTGAAGCTTTCTTT
TRBV30	TRBD2	-	TRBJ2-3	CAWSGLAGVTDTQYF	TGTGCCTGGAGCGGACTAGCGGGGGTTACAGATACGCAGTATTTT
TRBV27	-	few	TRBJ2-7	CASTEGYEQYF	TGTGCCAGCACGGAGGGGTACGAGCAGTACTTC
TRBV7-2	TRBD1	-	TRBJ1-4	CASSLVFGTGGEKLFF	TGTGCCAGCAGCTTAGTTTTCGGGACAGGGGGTGAAAAACTGTTTTTT
TRBV7-2	TRBD1	-	TRBJ2-7	CASSFIQGGSYEQYF	TGTGCCAGCAGCTTCATACAGGGGGGCTCCTACGAGCAGTACTTC
TRBV7-6	-	-	TRBJ1-3	CASSPVRSGGNTIYF	TGTGCCAGCAGCCCAGTCCGGTCGGGTGGAAACACCATATATTTT
TRBV2	-	once	TRBJ1-1	CASGERGTEAFF	TGTGCCAGCGGCGAGCGGGGCACTGAAGCTTTCTTT
TRBV3-1/TRBV3-2	-	-	TRBJ1-6	CASSPVTGPSPLHF	TGTGCCAGCAGCCCGGTAACAGGGCCTTCACCCCTCCACTTT
TRBV11-2	TRBD1	-	TRBJ1-2	CASSLGQGLNYGYTF	TGTGCCAGCAGCTTAGGACAGGGCCTTAACTATGGCTACACCTTC
TRBV12-3/TRBV12-4	-	-	TRBJ2-4	CASSQGGKNIQYF	TGTGCCAGCAGTCAGGGGGGCAAAAACATTCAGTACTTC
TRBV6-2/TRBV6-3	-	-	TRBJ2-2	CASSYGKGAYAGELFF	TGTGCCAGCAGTTACGGTAAAGGGGCCTACGCCGGGGAGCTGTTTTTT
TRBV6-2/TRBV6-3	-	-	TRBJ2-2	CASSRKQTGTRNTGELFF	TGTGCCAGCAGCCGTAAACAAACAGGGACCCGGAACACCGGGGAGCTGTTTTTT
TRBV19	-	-	TRBJ2-3	CASSSDAASTDTQYF	TGTGCCAGTAGTTCCGATGCCGCGAGCACAGATACGCAGTATTTT
TRBV19	-	-	TRBJ1-6	CASSPRVKLSSYNSPLHF	TGTGCCAGTAGCCCACGGGTCAAGCTGAGCTCCTATAATTCACCCCTCCACTTT
TRBV18	-	-	TRBJ2-7	CASSTGQLTREQYF	TGTGCCAGCTCGACCGGACAGCTAACTCGCGAGCAGTACTTC
TRBV30	-	-	TRBJ1-2	CAWSSPPGINYGYTF	TGTGCCTGGAGCTCCCCCCCCGGGATTAACTATGGCTACACCTTC